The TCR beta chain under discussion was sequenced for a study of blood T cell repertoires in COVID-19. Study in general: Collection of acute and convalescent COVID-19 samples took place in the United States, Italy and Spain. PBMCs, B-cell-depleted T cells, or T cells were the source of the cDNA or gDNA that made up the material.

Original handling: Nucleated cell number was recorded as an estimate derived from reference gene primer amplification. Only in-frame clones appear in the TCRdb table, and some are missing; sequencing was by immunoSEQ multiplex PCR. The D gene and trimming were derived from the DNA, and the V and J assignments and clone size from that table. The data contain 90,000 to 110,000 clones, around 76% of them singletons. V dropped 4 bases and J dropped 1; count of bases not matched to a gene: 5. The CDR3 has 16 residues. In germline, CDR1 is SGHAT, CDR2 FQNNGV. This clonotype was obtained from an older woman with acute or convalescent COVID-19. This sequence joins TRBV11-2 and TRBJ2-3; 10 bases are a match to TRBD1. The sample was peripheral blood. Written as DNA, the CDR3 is TGTGCCAGCAGCTCGACAGGGGGCGGGGGCACAGATACGCAGTATTTT. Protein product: CASSSTGGGGTDTQYF.